These 32 T cell receptor beta chains came from one sample sequenced in a study of metastatic and nonmetastatic thyroid tumors. No treatment of any kind had been given to any patient before thyroid surgery. TCRdb reassembled clones from the PCR reads with MiXCR. The sample has fewer than 70,000 clones, more than 25% seen once. The sequencing input was blood. The receptors were gathered from a female donor with papillary thyroid cancer or a benign thyroid nodule (not recorded which). Some clones in this sample may be carry-over from other donors' samples.

The chain combines TRBV10-1 with TRBJ2-3; 10 bases align to TRBD2. J gave up 1 base and V 6 bases, and 10 bases lay outside the gene matches. The CDR3 has 17 amino acids. CDR1 is WNHNN, CDR2 SYGVQD, per germline (reference sequence). DNA of the CDR3: TGCGCCAGCAGCTGCCTTAGCGGGAGGAGGGGCACAGATACGCAGTATTTT. Protein sequence: CASSCLSGRRGTDTQYF.

This clone was seen more than once but under ten times. This chain joins TRBV2 and TRBJ2-7; no clear D. V was pared by 6 bases and J by 5 bases, with 17 bases between. Germline-derived CDR1 and CDR2 are SNHLY and FYNNEI. This CDR3 comprises 14 residues. This CDR3 reads CASRPGWMTDEQYF. The DNA of the CDR3 is TGTGCCAGCAGACCGGGCTGGATGACGGACGAGCAGTACTTC.

The chain couples TRBV6-1 to TRBJ2-7, with 8 bases lining up with TRBD1. In germline, CDR1 is MNHNS, CDR2 SASEGT. This CDR3 is built from 15 residues. J gave up 1 base and V 1 base, and 3 bases lay outside the gene matches. This CDR3 reads CASSEDRTGSYEQYF. DNA of the CDR3: TGTGCCAGCAGTGAAGATAGGACAGGGTCCTACGAGCAGTACTTC.

The chain links TRBV4-3 to TRBJ2-7; D unclear. The CDR3 is 15 residues long. CDR1 LGHNA and CDR2 YSLEER come from the germline V gene. With 4 bases removed from V and 4 bases from J, the gap between germline ends came to 17 bases. CDR3 in amino acids: CASSLLKGGTYEQYF. Here the CDR3 DNA reads TGCGCCAGCAGCCTCCTTAAGGGCGGAACATACGAGCAGTACTTC.

The V gene is TRBV5-4, the J gene TRBJ2-2; D is undetermined. The ends were cut back, 1 base at V and 4 bases at J, with 5 bases in the middle. The length of the CDR3 is 13 residues. Looked up from germline, CDR1 is SGHNT and CDR2 is YYREEE (reference sequence). The CDR3 spells CASSLYGTGELFF. As DNA, the CDR3 is TGTGCCAGCAGCTTGTACGGCACCGGGGAGCTGTTTTTT.

The rearrangement joins TRBV20-1 to TRBJ1-2, with no clear D. Germline lookup yields CDR1 DFQATT and CDR2 SNEGSKA (reference sequence). The CDR3 contains 12 residues. V lost 0 bases and J lost 8, with 10 bases in between. The CDR3 protein is CSARDQSGGYTF. In DNA, the CDR3 is TGCAGTGCTAGAGATCAGTCTGGAGGCTACACCTTC.

V and J are TRBV15 and TRBJ1-5; weak D call: TRBD1 (5 bases). Trimming removed 5 bases from V and 7 bases from J, with 12 bases in between. Looked up from germline, CDR1 is LNHNV and CDR2 is YYDKDF (reference sequence). This CDR3 comprises 13 residues. CDR3 nucleotide sequence: TGTGCCACCAGCGGTCGACAGCTCCAGCCCCAGCATTTT. Its protein product is CATSGRQLQPQHF. The whole variable domain, filled in from reference TRBV15 and TRBJ1-5, reads DAMVIQNPRYQVTQFGKPVTLSCSQTLNHNVMYWYQQKSSQAPKLLFHYYDKDFNNEADTPDNFQSRRPNTSFCFLDIRSPGLGDTAMYLCATSGRQLQPQHFGDGTRLSIL.

This clone has just a few counts. V is TRBV6-2 or TRBV6-3 and J is TRBJ1-5; D call uncertain. This CDR3 contains 13 residues. V shed 2 bases and J shed 8 bases, with 10 bases lying between them. Germline CDR1 and CDR2: MNHEY and SVGEGT. The CDR3 spells CASSYEGRKPQHF. CDR3 nucleotide sequence: TGTGCCAGCAGTTACGAAGGGAGGAAGCCCCAGCATTTT.

The table lists this clone with a few counts. Here the CDR3 omits its conserved ending phenylalanine or tryptophan, so a read error is the likely source. The DNA is left out, because the CDR3 cannot be placed on it with certainty; the CDR3 is given as TCRdb lists it. The chain couples TRBV5-1 to TRBJ1-6; the tabulated D call, TRBD1, remains unverified against the DNA. The CDR3 is made up of 10 amino acids, end residues included. Germline values: CDR1 SGHRS, CDR2 YFSETQ. CDR3 amino acids: CASSNRDRDV.

The chain links TRBV30 to TRBJ2-2; D gene uncertain. This CDR3 is 12 amino acids long. Germline lookup yields CDR1 GTSNPN and CDR2 SVGIG (reference sequence). Trimming removed 0 bases at V and 8 bases at J, with 7 bases between. For the CDR3, the DNA is TGTGCCTGGAGTGTACGTGCAGGGGAGCTGTTTTTT. The encoded protein is CAWSVRAGELFF.

The chain has TRBV6-1 and TRBJ2-7, with D unresolved. Germline loops: CDR1 MNHNS, CDR2 SASEGT. Trimming stripped 2 bases from V and 3 bases from J, with 17 bases between. The CDR3 contains 16 residues. The CDR3 sequence is CASSELGVVAGYEQYF. CDR3 DNA sequence: TGTGCCAGCAGTGAACTAGGAGTGGTGGCAGGCTACGAGCAGTACTTC.

By sample fraction, this clone is medium-sized. J is TRBJ1-1 and V is TRBV6-2 or TRBV6-3; TRBD1 agrees at 9 bases. There are 15 residues in the CDR3. CDR1 and CDR2 (germline): MNHEY, SVGEGT. Trimming at V came to 7 bases and at J to 0 bases, leaving 6 bases not matched to a gene. The CDR3 bases are TGTGCCAGCACAGGGACAGGGTATTTGAACACTGAAGCTTTCTTT. It is translated as CASTGTGYLNTEAFF.

The chain recombines TRBV9 with TRBJ1-3; the match to TRBD1 covers 8 bases. The germline gives CDR1 SGDLS, CDR2 YYNGEE. V lost 0 bases to trimming and J lost 0 bases; unmatched junction nucleotides: 8. This CDR3 is 18 amino acids long. The CDR3 loop is CASSVGQGAPISGNTIYF. DNA of the CDR3: TGTGCCAGCAGCGTAGGGCAGGGGGCACCCATCTCTGGAAACACCATATATTTT.

The chain is built from TRBV4-1 and TRBJ2-2; no clear D. This CDR3 region has 14 residues. Germline values: CDR1 MGHRA, CDR2 YSYEKL. Between the trimmed V and J ends, which lost 1 base and 2 bases, there was a span of 5 bases. CDR3 sequence (DNA): TGCGCCAGCAGCCAAGCCTATAACACCGGGGAGCTGTTTTTT. Its translation is CASSQAYNTGELFF.

This chain links TRBV9 with TRBJ2-2; 10 nucleotides align to TRBD2. Germline V gene data show CDR1 as SGDLS and CDR2 as YYNGEE. J lost 4 bases, V lost 3 bases, and 3 bases had no gene match. There are 15 residues in the CDR3. This CDR3 reads CASSATSGVTGELFF. The CDR3 DNA is TGTGCCAGCAGCGCTACTAGCGGGGTCACCGGGGAGCTGTTTTTT.

This sequence joins TRBV20-1 and TRBJ2-3, with TRBD2 matching over 11 bases. The CDR3 contains 15 residues. With V trimmed by 2 bases and J by 4 bases, 5 bases remained unmatched. Germline assignment: CDR1 DFQATT and CDR2 SNEGSKA (reference sequence). In DNA, the CDR3 is TGCAGTGCTAGACGTACTAGCGGGGGAGCAGATACGCAGTATTTT. The encoded protein is CSARRTSGGADTQYF.

This clone was observed a handful of times. The rearrangement links TRBV19 to TRBJ1-2, with D possibly TRBD1 on 6 matching bases. The V end lost 3 bases, the J end lost 3 bases, and 11 bases lay between the germline ends. Germline CDR1 is LNHDA and CDR2 is SQIVND (reference sequence). The CDR3 runs to 14 residues. CDR3 coding DNA: TGTGCCAGTAGTATGCGAGGGGGGTACTATGGCTACACCTTC. It translates to CASSMRGGYYGYTF.

The CDR3 DNA is TGTGCCAGCAGTTTCGGGAACCCGGTATCCTACGAGCAGTACTTC. Translated, it gives CASSFGNPVSYEQYF. V and J are TRBV27 and TRBJ2-7, with TRBD2 as a possible D gene (5 bases). This CDR3 is built from 15 residues. V lost 3 bases and J lost 1, with 13 bases in between. Germline values: CDR1 MNHEY, CDR2 SMNVEV (reference sequence).

The genes are TRBV4-1 and TRBJ2-1, with 11 bases identical to TRBD2. This CDR3 region has 18 residues. After removal of 4 bases from V and 6 bases from J, the junction contained 14 bases not matched to a gene. Looked up from germline, CDR1 is MGHRA and CDR2 is YSYEKL. This CDR3 reads CASSLVAGGDNIGNEQFF. The CDR3 DNA is TGCGCCAGCAGCCTAGTAGCGGGAGGGGATAACATTGGCAATGAGCAGTTCTTC.

This clone has only a few counts. V and J are TRBV24-1 and TRBJ2-7; TRBD1 aligns across 10 bases. The germline V gene encodes CDR1 KGHDR and CDR2 SFDVKD. The CDR3 sequence is 15 residues long. Losses at the gene ends were 3 bases for V and 4 bases for J; bases not matched to a gene: 5. DNA for the CDR3: TGTGCCACCAGTGATCACCGGACAGGGGGGTACGAGCAGTACTTC. It specifies CATSDHRTGGYEQYF.

The chain employs TRBV6-6 and TRBJ2-5; D remains unclear. Germline lookup yields CDR1 MNHNY and CDR2 SVGAGI (reference sequence). V dropped 0 bases and J dropped 2 bases, with 4 bases sitting between them. This CDR3 has 13 residues. The CDR3 is CASSYSIQETQYF. DNA of the CDR3: TGTGCCAGCAGTTACTCGATTCAAGAGACCCAGTACTTC.

This clone occurred a few times. V is TRBV5-1 and J is TRBJ2-3, with a tentative D call TRBD1 (6 bases). Trimming cost V 4 bases and J 3 bases, with 12 bases left between them. The germline V gene has CDR1 SGHRS and CDR2 YFSETQ. CDR3 length: 14 residues. Written as DNA, the CDR3 is TGCGCCAGCAGCCCAGGGGTGGGGACAGATACGCAGTATTTT. Encoded protein: CASSPGVGTDTQYF.

This clone was picked up a small number of times. This chain links TRBV6-1 with TRBJ2-7; 8 bases agree with TRBD2. Germline trimming cut 6 bases from V and 6 bases from J; bases unmatched to any gene: 10. The germline V gene has CDR1 MNHNS and CDR2 SASEGT. This CDR3 region has 14 residues. CDR3 nucleotides: TGTGCCAGCAGCCCACTAGCGGAGGGGTCCGAGCAGTACTTC. It translates to CASSPLAEGSEQYF.

This clone appeared a few times. This rearrangement joins TRBV11-2 to TRBJ1-2; tentative D call: TRBD1 (6 bases). V was trimmed by 5 bases and J by 4 bases, leaving 11 bases between them. The CDR3 has 13 residues. Germline-derived CDR1 and CDR2 are SGHAT and FQNNGV. The CDR3: CASSADSIYGYTF. The DNA of the CDR3 is TGTGCCAGCAGCGCGGACAGCATCTATGGCTACACCTTC.

The chain employs TRBV28 and TRBJ1-3; 11 bases line up with TRBD1. This CDR3 contains 16 residues. Losses at the gene ends were 6 bases for V and 2 bases for J; bases not matched to a gene: 6. The germline gives CDR1 MDHEN, CDR2 SYDVKM. This CDR3 is CASSSLDRGPGNTIYF. CDR3 sequence (DNA): TGTGCCAGCAGCTCCCTGGACAGGGGGCCTGGAAACACCATATATTTT.

This rearrangement joins TRBV19 to TRBJ2-5, with no clear D. V lost 0 bases to trimming and J lost 1 base, with 0 bases between them. CDR3 length: 12 amino acids. Germline V gene lookup returns CDR1 LNHDA and CDR2 SQIVND (reference sequence). For the CDR3, the DNA is TGTGCCAGTAGTATAGACCAAGAGACCCAGTACTTC. It yields the protein CASSIDQETQYF.

The CDR3 sequence is CAWSYGTGQETQYF. The CDR3 DNA reads as TGTGCCTGGAGTTACGGGACAGGGCAAGAGACCCAGTACTTC. The chain employs TRBV30 and TRBJ2-5; 9 nucleotides agree with TRBD1. J lost 2 bases, V lost 2 bases, and 3 bases had no gene match. The CDR3 totals 14 residues. Germline-derived CDR1 and CDR2 are GTSNPN and SVGIG (reference sequence). The full variable domain, rest sourced from reference TRBV30 and TRBJ2-5, is SQTIHQWPATLVQPVGSPLSLECTVEGTSNPNLYWYRQAAGRGLQLLFYSVGIGQISSEVPQNLSASRPQDRQFILSSKKLLLSDSGFYLCAWSYGTGQETQYFGPGTRLLVL.

The chain has TRBV7-2 and TRBJ1-2; a possible D gene is TRBD1 (5 bases). CDR1 SGHTA and CDR2 FQGNSA come from the germline V gene. The CDR3 loop spans 13 amino acids. V shed 0 bases and J shed 4 bases, with 6 bases lying between them. CDR3 nucleotides: TGTGCCAGCAGCTTAGCAGGGGTCTATGGCTACACCTTC. This translates into CASSLAGVYGYTF.

There are many counts of this clone. V and J are TRBV5-1 and TRBJ2-7; a weak D match, TRBD2 (6 bases). This CDR3 has 15 amino acids. Trimming removed 4 bases at V and 5 bases at J, with 19 bases between. Germline loops: CDR1 SGHRS, CDR2 YFSETQ. CDR3 sequence reads: CASSETPGRAHEQYF. CDR3 sequence (DNA): TGCGCCAGCAGCGAAACACCCGGGAGAGCCCACGAGCAGTACTTC.

The J gene is TRBJ2-7, the V gene TRBV18; a weak D match, TRBD1 (7 bases). The CDR3 consists of 15 residues. Germline V lookup: CDR1 KGHSH, CDR2 LQKENI. Trimming removed 3 bases at V and 5 bases at J, with 17 bases between. This CDR3 is CASSPRDSQGDEQYF. In nucleotides, the CDR3 is TGTGCCAGCTCACCGCGGGACAGCCAAGGCGACGAGCAGTACTTC.

The rearrangement joins TRBV7-9 to TRBJ1-4; 8 bases agree with TRBD1. With 10 bases clipped from V and 4 bases from J, the junction kept 11 bases outside the gene matches. Germline-derived CDR1 and CDR2 are SEHNR and FQNEAQ (reference sequence). The CDR3 runs 15 residues. Here the CDR3 reads CATPTGDVGNEKLFF. The CDR3 DNA sequence: TGTGCCACCCCGACAGGGGACGTTGGTAATGAAAAACTGTTTTTT.

The J gene is TRBJ1-6, the V gene TRBV6-5; D is unclear. Germline CDR1 is MNHEY and CDR2 is SVGAGI. This CDR3 contains 17 residues. Trimming took off 0 bases at V and 0 bases at J, with 9 bases between the two ends. CDR3 amino acids: CASSYSIGASYNSPLHF. CDR3 DNA: TGTGCCAGCAGTTACTCGATCGGTGCCTCCTATAATTCACCCCTCCACTTT.